This T cell receptor (beta chain) was recovered during a study of control samples from healthy donors and cancer patients. The CDR3 is 19 amino acids. The protocol was immunoSEQ multiplex PCR, while the TCRdb copy is restricted to in-frame clones and leaves out a portion. The sample lists more than 60,000 clones, 90% occurring once. The rearrangement links TRBV21-1 to TRBJ1-5; the DNA was not used to check the table's D call, TRBD1. TRBV21-1 is a documented pseudogene. Specimen: PBMCs. The sequence came from a man in his 60s with colorectal cancer. The CDR3 loop is CASSNQPTGTPYSNQPQHF. The CDR3 bases are TGTGCCAGCAGCAACCAACCTACCGGGACACCATATAGCAATCAGCCCCAGCATTTT.